Below, 9 T cell receptor beta chains from the same sample are listed, as sequenced in a study of T cells after yellow fever vaccination. From the 5' RACE reads, TCRdb called clonotypes with MiXCR, one entry per CDR3 protein. The repertoire consists of about 220,000 distinct CDR3 sequences, with around 6.7% occurring once and the leading ten covering more than 0.85%. The sample here was CD4+ T cells sorted from PBMCs, taken on the day of the yellow fever booster vaccination. The origin of the receptors is a man younger than 40 who received the YFV17D yellow fever vaccine.

Many counts were recorded for this clonotype. V usage is TRBV15 and J usage is TRBJ2-4; 7 bases line up with TRBD1. V lost 5 bases and J lost 0; bases outside the gene matches: 16. This CDR3 has 19 residues. The V gene's germline CDR1 is LNHNV and CDR2 YYDKDF (reference sequence). The CDR3 reads CATSVVSGGKGLAKNIQYF. The CDR3 DNA reads TGTGCCACCAGCGTAGTATCAGGGGGAAAGGGCCTAGCCAAAAACATTCAGTACTTC.

In its sample, this clonotype was seen many times. The chain recombines TRBV20-1 with TRBJ2-1; TRBD2 agrees at 10 bases. CDR3 length: 14 residues. CDR1 DFQATT and CDR2 SNEGSKA come from the germline V gene (reference sequence). Unmatched junction bases numbered 7, after V lost 6 bases and J lost 5 bases. The CDR3 region is CSALLAGAHNEQFF. The CDR3, as DNA: TGCAGTGCCCTGCTAGCGGGAGCTCACAATGAGCAGTTCTTC.

This clonotype has just a few counts. The chain combines TRBV12-3 or TRBV12-4 with TRBJ2-3, with 7 bases aligning to TRBD2. This CDR3 is 14 amino acids long. The junction had 8 bases not matched to a gene; V was cut back by 4 bases and J by 7 bases. The CDR3 region has the DNA TGTGCCAGCAGTTCTAGCGGACCGGTTTATACGCAGTATTTT. Translation gives CASSSSGPVYTQYF.

CDR3 residues: CSATRFDTQYF. The CDR3 bases are TGCAGTGCAACCCGTTTCGATACGCAGTATTTT. This chain links TRBV20-1 with TRBJ2-3; the D is unclear. The CDR3 contains 11 residues. Trimming left V 6 bases short and J 6 bases short, with 10 bases between. CDR1 is DFQATT and CDR2 is SNEGSKA in the germline V gene (reference sequence).

The chain uses TRBV7-2 and TRBJ2-7, with TRBD2 identical over 12 bases. This CDR3 comprises 15 residues. V lost 4 bases to trimming and J lost 6 bases; unmatched junction nucleotides: 7. Germline V CDR1 and CDR2: SGHTA, FQGNSA. CDR3 nucleotide sequence: TGTGCCAGCAGCTCCCGGACTAGCGGGAATGTCGAGCAGTACTTC. Protein product: CASSSRTSGNVEQYF.

The V call is TRBV27, the J call TRBJ2-1; D is unresolved. V was trimmed by 2 bases and J by 10 bases, leaving 12 bases between them. This CDR3 is built from 13 residues. Germline values: CDR1 MNHEY, CDR2 SMNVEV (reference sequence). The CDR3 spells CASSLQHGGEQFF. CDR3 nucleotide sequence: TGTGCCAGCAGTTTACAACACGGCGGAGAGCAGTTCTTC.

This clonotype was counted only a few times. The rearrangement joins TRBV20-1 to TRBJ2-1; tentatively, D is TRBD1 (6 bases). Trimming left V 6 bases short and J 8 bases short, with 20 bases between. CDR1 and CDR2 (germline): DFQATT, SNEGSKA (reference sequence). The CDR3 is 14 residues long. CDR3 nucleotide sequence: TGCAGTGCAAATCGACAGGATTATACAGATGAGCAGTTCTTC. Its protein product is CSANRQDYTDEQFF.

The gene calls are TRBV6-2 or TRBV6-3 and TRBJ2-7; D is ambiguous. CDR3 size: 13 residues. The germline V and J ends were trimmed by 2 bases and 3 bases, with 8 bases remaining between them. The germline gives CDR1 MNHEY, CDR2 SVGEGT. The CDR3 DNA reads as TGTGCCAGCAGTTACGATGACAACTACGAGCAGTACTTC. It encodes CASSYDDNYEQYF.

The chain carries TRBV20-1 and TRBJ2-3, with TRBD2 matching 11 bases. Trimming at V came to 7 bases and at J to 4 bases, leaving 10 bases not matched to a gene. Germline-derived CDR1 and CDR2 are DFQATT and SNEGSKA (reference sequence). The CDR3 contains 15 residues. CDR3 DNA: TGCAGTGGGCGCTTAGCGGGAGGGCTGTCAGATACGCAGTATTTT. Translated, it gives CSGRLAGGLSDTQYF.